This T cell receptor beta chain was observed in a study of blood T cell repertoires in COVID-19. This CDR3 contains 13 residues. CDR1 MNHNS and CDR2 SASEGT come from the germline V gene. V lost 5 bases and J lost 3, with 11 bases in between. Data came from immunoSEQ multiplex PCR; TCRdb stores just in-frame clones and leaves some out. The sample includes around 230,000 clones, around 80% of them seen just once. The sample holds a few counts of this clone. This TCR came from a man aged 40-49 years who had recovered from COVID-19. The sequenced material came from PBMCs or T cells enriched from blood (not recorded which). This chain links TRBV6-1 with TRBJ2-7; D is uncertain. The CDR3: CASSHGSGYEQYF. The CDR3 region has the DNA TGTGCCAGCAGTCACGGTTCGGGCTACGAGCAGTACTTC.